This T cell receptor beta chain emerged from a study of blood T cell repertoires in COVID-19. Study summary: Acute-phase and convalescent COVID-19 samples originated in the United States, Italy and Spain.

In the authors' methods: Estimation of nucleated cell counts was performed using reference gene primer amplification. The repertoire was sequenced with immunoSEQ multiplex PCR; TCRdb's copy has only in-frame clones and lacks some. That table furnishes V, J and clone size, whereas the DNA furnished D and trimming. The data contain roughly 30,000 clones, 65% to 70% of them singletons. The CDR3 totals 12 residues. With V trimmed by 7 bases and J by 5 bases, 3 bases remained unmatched. Germline CDR1 is MNHEY and CDR2 is SMNVEV (reference sequence). The rearrangement joins TRBV27 to TRBJ2-5; 8 bases are shared with TRBD1. The material sequenced was peripheral blood. This TCR derives from a human donor in a cohort sampled during active COVID-19. CDR3 sequence: CASKTGGETQYF. DNA for the CDR3: TGTGCCAGCAAAACAGGGGGTGAGACCCAGTACTTC.